The T cell receptor beta chain described here comes from a study of vaccination effects on CD4 cells after COVID-19. Study-level information: Wells containing 1.5 million to 2.5 million PBMC each were cultured with 9 to 10 IU/ml IL-2 and approximately 10 ug/ml peptides. Whole-study findings and limits: At late timepoints after vaccination, vaccine- and infection-induced clones shrank markedly.

It was after approximately 11 days of culture that CD4+ T cells were isolated. Participants were vaccinated with two doses of either the BNT162b2 or mRNA-1273 vaccine. Nobody among the vaccine recipients had prior SARS-CoV-2 infection (nucleocapsid antibodies were negative). Cells had half their medium changed to IL-2 medium on days 3 and 7. Data came from immunoSEQ multiplex PCR; TCRdb stores just in-frame clones and leaves some out. This sample has tens of thousands of clones, with 74% found just once. J gave up 5 bases and V 6 bases, and 5 bases lay outside the gene matches. CDR1 and CDR2 (germline): LGHNT, FRNRAP. This CDR3 comprises 14 residues. The sample holds a few counts of this clone. What it recognizes is unknown.

This sequence joins TRBV12-5 and TRBJ2-5; 11 nucleotides line up with TRBD1. This TCR came from a human donor who received a COVID-19 vaccine. The source material was CD4+ T cells from PBMCs cultured without peptide, sampled after COVID-19 vaccination. This CDR3 is CASGSGQGAETQYF. The CDR3 region has the DNA TGTGCTAGTGGCTCCGGACAGGGGGCTGAGACCCAGTACTTC.